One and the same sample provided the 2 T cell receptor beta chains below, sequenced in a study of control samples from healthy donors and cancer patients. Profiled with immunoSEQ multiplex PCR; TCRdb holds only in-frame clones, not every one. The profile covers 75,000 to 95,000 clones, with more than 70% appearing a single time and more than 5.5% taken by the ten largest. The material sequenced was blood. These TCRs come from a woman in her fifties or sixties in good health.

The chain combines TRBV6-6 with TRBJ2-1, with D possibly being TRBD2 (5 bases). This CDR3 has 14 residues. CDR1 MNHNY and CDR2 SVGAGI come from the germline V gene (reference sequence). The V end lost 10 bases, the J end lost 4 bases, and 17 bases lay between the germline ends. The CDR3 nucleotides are TGTGCCACAATGAGCGGCAGGCAATACAATGAGCAGTTCTTC. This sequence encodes CATMSGRQYNEQFF.

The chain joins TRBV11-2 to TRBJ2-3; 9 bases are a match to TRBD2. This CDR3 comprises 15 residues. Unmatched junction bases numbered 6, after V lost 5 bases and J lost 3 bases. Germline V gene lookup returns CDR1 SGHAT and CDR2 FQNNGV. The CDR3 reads CASSRLAGYTDTQYF. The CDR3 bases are TGTGCCAGCAGCCGCCTAGCGGGGTATACAGATACGCAGTATTTT.